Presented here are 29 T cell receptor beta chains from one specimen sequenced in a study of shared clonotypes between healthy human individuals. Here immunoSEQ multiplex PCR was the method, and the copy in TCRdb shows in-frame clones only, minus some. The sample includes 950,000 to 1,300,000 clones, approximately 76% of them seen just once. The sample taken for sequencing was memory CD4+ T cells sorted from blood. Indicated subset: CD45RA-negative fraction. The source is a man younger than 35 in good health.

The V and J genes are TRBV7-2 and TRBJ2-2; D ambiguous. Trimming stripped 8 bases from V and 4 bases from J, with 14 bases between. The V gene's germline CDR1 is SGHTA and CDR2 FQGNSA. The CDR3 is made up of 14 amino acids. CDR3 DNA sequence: TGTGCCAGCTGTGCCAGGATGGGCACCGGGGAGCTGTTTTTT. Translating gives CASCARMGTGELFF.

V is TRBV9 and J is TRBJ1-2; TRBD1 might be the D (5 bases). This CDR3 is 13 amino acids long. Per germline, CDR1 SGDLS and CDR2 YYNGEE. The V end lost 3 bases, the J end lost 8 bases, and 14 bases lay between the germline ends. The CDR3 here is CASSEYKQGGYTF. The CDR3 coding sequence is TGTGCCAGCAGCGAGTACAAGCAGGGAGGCTACACCTTC.

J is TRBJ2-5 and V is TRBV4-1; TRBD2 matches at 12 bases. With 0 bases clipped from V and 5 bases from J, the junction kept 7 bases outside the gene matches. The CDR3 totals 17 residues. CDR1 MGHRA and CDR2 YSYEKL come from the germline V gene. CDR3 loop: CASSQEFGLAGRETQYF. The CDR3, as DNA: TGCGCCAGCAGCCAAGAATTCGGACTAGCGGGGCGGGAGACCCAGTACTTC.

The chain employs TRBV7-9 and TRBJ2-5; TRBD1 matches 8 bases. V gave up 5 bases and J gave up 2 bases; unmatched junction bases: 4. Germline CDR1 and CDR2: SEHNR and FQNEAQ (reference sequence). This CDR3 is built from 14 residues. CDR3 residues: CASSRGDRQETQYF. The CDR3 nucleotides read TGTGCCAGCAGCCGCGGGGACAGGCAAGAGACCCAGTACTTC.

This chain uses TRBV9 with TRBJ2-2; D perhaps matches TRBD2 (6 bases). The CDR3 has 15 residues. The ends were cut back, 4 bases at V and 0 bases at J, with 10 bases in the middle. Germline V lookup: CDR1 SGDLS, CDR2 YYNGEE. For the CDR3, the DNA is TGTGCCAGCAGCTTCGGGACTTCGAACACCGGGGAGCTGTTTTTT. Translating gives CASSFGTSNTGELFF.

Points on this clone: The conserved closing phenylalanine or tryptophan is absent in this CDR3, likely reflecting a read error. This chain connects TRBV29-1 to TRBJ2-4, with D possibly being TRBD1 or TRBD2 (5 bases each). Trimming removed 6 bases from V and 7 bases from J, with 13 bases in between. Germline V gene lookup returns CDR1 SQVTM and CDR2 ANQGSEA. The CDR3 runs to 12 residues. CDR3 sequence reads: CSVALEGNIQYS. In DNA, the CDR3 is TGCAGCGTCGCCTTAGAGGGGAACATTCAGTACTCC.

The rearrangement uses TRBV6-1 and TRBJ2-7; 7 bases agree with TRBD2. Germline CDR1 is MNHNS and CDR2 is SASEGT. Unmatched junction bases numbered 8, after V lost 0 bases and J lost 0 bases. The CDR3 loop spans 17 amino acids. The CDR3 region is CASSEARAGVRSYEQYF. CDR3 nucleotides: TGTGCCAGCAGTGAAGCGCGGGCGGGGGTCCGCTCCTACGAGCAGTACTTC.

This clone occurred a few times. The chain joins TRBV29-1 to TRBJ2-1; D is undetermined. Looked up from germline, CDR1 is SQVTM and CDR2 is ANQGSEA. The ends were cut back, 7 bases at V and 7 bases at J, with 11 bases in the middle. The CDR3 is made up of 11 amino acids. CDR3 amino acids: CSAQPGNEQFF. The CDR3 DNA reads TGCAGCGCTCAACCCGGAAATGAGCAGTTCTTC.

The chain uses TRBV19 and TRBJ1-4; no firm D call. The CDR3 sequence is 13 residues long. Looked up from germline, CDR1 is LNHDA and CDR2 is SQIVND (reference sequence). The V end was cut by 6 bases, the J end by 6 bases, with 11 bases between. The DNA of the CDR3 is TGTGCCAGTAGCCGGAAGTGGGATGAAAAACTGTTTTTT. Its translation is CASSRKWDEKLFF.

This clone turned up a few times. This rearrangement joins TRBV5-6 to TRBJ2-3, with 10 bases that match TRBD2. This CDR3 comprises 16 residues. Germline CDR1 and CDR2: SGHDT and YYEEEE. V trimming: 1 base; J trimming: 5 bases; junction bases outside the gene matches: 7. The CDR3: CASSLYLAGVVDTQYF. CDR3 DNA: TGTGCCAGCAGCTTGTACCTAGCGGGAGTGGTAGATACGCAGTATTTT.

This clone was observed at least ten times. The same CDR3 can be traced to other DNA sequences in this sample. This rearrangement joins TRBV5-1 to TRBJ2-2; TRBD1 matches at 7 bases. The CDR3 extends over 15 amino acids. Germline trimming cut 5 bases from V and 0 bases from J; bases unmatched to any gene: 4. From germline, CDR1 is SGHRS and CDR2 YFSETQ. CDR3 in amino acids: CASRPGTANTGELFF. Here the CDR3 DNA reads TGCGCCAGCAGGCCCGGGACAGCGAACACCGGGGAGCTGTTTTTT. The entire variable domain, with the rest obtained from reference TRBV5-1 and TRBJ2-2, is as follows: KAGVTQTPRYLIKTRGQQVTLSCSPISGHRSVSWYQQTPGQGLQFLFEYFSETQRNKGNFPGRFSGRQFSNSRSEMNVSTLELGDSALYLCASRPGTANTGELFFGEGSRLTVL.

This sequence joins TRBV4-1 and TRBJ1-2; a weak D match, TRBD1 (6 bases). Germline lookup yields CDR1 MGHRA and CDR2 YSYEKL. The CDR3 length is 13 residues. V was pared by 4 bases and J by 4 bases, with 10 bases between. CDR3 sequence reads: CASSPTGIYGYTF. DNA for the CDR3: TGCGCCAGCAGCCCGACAGGAATCTATGGCTACACCTTC.

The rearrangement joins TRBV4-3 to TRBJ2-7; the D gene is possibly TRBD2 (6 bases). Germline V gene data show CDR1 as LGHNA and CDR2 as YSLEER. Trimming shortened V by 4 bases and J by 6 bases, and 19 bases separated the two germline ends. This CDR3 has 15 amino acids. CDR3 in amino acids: CASSLYTGGNGEQYF. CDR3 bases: TGCGCCAGCAGCCTGTACACCGGGGGAAATGGCGAGCAGTACTTC.

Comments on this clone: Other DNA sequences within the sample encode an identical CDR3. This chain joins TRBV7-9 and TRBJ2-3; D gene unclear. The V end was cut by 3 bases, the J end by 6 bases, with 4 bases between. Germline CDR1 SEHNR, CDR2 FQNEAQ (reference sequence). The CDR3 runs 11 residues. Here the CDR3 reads CASSFADTQYF. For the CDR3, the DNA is TGTGCCAGCAGCTTTGCGGATACGCAGTATTTT.

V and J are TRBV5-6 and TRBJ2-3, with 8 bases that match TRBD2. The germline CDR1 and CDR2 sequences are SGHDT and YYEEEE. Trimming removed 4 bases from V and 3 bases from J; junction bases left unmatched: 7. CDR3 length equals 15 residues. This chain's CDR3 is CASSARLASTDTQYF. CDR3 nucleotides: TGTGCCAGCAGCGCGCGACTAGCGTCTACAGATACGCAGTATTTT.

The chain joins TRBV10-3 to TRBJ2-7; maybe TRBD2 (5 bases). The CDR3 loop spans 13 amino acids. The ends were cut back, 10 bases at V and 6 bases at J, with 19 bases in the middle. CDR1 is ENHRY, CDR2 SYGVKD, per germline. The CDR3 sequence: CATHRGENGEQYF. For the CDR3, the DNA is TGTGCCACCCACCGTGGGGAGAACGGCGAGCAGTACTTC.

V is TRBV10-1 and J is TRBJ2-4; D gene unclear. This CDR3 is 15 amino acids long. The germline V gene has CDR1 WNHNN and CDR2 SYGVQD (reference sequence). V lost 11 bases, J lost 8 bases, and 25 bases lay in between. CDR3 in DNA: TGCGCCCCACGTAACGAGCAGATGTTTCGGTACATTCAGTACTTC. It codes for CAPRNEQMFRYIQYF.

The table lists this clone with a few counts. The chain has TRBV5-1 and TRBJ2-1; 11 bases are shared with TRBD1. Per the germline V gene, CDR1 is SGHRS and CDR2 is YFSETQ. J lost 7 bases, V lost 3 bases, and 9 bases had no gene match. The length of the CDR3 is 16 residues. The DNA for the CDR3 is TGCGCCAGCAGCTCTTCCGGGACAGGGGGGAGGAATGAGCAGTTCTTC. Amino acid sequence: CASSSSGTGGRNEQFF.

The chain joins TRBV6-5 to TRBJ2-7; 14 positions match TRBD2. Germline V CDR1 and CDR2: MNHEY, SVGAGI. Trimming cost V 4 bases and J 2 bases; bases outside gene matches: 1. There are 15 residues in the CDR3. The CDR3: CASSWGLAGAYEQYF. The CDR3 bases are TGTGCCAGCAGTTGGGGACTAGCGGGGGCCTACGAGCAGTACTTC.

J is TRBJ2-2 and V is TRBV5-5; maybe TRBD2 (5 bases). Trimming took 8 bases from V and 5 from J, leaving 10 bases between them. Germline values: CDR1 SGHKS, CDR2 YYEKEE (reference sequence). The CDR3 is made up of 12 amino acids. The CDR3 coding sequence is TGTGCCAGTAGGGAGAGGACCGGGGAGCTGTTTTTT. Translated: CASRERTGELFF.

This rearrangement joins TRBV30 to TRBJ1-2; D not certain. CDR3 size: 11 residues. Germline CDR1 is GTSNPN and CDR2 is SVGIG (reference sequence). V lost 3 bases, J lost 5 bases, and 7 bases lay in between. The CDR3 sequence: CAWSTQYGYTF. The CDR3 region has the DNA TGTGCCTGGAGCACCCAGTATGGCTACACCTTC.

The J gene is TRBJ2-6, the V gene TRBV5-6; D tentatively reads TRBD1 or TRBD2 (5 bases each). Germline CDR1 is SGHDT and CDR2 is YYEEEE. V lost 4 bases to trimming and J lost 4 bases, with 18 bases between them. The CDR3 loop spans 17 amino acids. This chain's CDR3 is CASSALPRGAGANVLTF. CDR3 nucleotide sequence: TGTGCCAGCAGCGCCCTCCCTCGGGGCGCGGGGGCCAACGTCCTGACTTTC.

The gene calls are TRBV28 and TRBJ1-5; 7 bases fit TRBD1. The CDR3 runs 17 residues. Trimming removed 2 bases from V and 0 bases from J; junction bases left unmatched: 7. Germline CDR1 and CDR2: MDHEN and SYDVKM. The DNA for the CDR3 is TGTGCCAGCAGTTTAAGAAAGGGACAGAATAGCAATCAGCCCCAGCATTTT. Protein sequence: CASSLRKGQNSNQPQHF.

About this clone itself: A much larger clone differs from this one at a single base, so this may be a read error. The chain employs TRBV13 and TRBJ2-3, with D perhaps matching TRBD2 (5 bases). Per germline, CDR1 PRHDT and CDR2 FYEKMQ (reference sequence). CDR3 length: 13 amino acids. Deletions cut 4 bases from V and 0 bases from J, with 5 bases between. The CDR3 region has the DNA TGTGCCAGCAGCTGGACTAGCACAGATACGCAGTATTTT. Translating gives CASSWTSTDTQYF.

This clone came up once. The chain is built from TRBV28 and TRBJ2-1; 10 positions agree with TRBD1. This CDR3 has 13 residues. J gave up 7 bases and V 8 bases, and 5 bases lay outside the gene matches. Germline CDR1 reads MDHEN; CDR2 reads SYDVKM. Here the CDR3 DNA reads TGTGCCAGCCGGACAGGGGGGTGGAATGAGCAGTTCTTC. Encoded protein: CASRTGGWNEQFF.

CDR3 in amino acids: CASSQDGFGRYGYTF. DNA for the CDR3: TGCGCCAGCAGCCAAGATGGCTTCGGCCGGTATGGCTACACCTTC. The chain couples TRBV4-1 to TRBJ1-2; D call uncertain. Germline lookup yields CDR1 MGHRA and CDR2 YSYEKL. The ends were cut back, 0 bases at V and 5 bases at J, with 13 bases in the middle. CDR3 length: 15 amino acids.

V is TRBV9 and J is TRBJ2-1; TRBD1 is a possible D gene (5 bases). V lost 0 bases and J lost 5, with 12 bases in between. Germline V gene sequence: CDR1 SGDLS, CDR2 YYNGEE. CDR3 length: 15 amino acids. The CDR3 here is CASSVGWGVNNEQFF. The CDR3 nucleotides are TGTGCCAGCAGCGTAGGGTGGGGCGTCAACAATGAGCAGTTCTTC.

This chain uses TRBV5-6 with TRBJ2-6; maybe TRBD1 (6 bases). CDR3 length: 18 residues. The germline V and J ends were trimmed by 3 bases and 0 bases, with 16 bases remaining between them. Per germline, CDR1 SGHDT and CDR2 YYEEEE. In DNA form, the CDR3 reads TGTGCCAGCAGCTGGGACCTTAAAGGGGGCTCTGGGGCCAACGTCCTGACTTTC. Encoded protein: CASSWDLKGGSGANVLTF.

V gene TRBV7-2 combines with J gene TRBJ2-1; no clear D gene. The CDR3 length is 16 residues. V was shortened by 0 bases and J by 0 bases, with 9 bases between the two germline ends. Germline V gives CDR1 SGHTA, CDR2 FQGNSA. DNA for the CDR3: TGTGCCAGCAGCTTAGCCCGTAGCAGCTCCTACAATGAGCAGTTCTTC. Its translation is CASSLARSSSYNEQFF.